Presented here are 27 T cell receptor beta chains from one specimen sequenced in a study of beta chain features in type 1 diabetes. What was sequenced were expressed TCRB transcripts, since all of the isolated RNA had been reverse transcribed. The assay was immunoSEQ multiplex PCR, and TCRdb's table has in-frame clones only and misses some. This table holds about 150,000 clones, approximately 9.2% found once. The sequenced material came from central memory CD4+ T cells from blood. The origin of the receptors is a man aged 18 to 35 in good health.

This clone turned up a few times. The genes are TRBV19 and TRBJ2-2; TRBD1 is a possible D gene (6 bases). Trimming removed 6 bases from V and 5 bases from J, with 13 bases in between. Germline V gene lookup returns CDR1 LNHDA and CDR2 SQIVND (reference sequence). The CDR3 is made up of 14 amino acids. The CDR3 loop is CASRGAGQTGELFF. The CDR3 DNA is TGTGCCAGTAGGGGGGCAGGGCAAACCGGGGAGCTGTTTTTT.

In its sample, this clone was seen a few times. The chain is built from TRBV5-1 and TRBJ2-5; tentative D call: TRBD2 (6 bases). The CDR3 length is 13 residues. V was trimmed by 2 bases and J by 2 bases, leaving 7 bases between them. Germline loops: CDR1 SGHRS, CDR2 YFSETQ. CDR3 loop: CASSFGTQETQYF. CDR3 coding DNA: TGCGCCAGCAGCTTTGGGACTCAAGAGACCCAGTACTTC.

The V call is TRBV15, the J call TRBJ2-5; 9 positions agree with TRBD1. The germline CDR1 and CDR2 sequences are LNHNV and YYDKDF (reference sequence). This CDR3 has 17 residues. Trimming at V came to 2 bases and at J to 5 bases, leaving 12 bases not matched to a gene. The CDR3 sequence is CATSRFYRDRVGETQYF. In nucleotides, the CDR3 is TGTGCCACCAGCAGATTTTACCGGGACAGGGTAGGCGAGACCCAGTACTTC.

This clone was seen only a few times. The chain recombines TRBV27 with TRBJ1-1; possibly TRBD1 for D (5 bases). CDR3 length: 13 residues. Deletions cut 6 bases from V and 4 bases from J, with 12 bases between. Per germline, CDR1 MNHEY and CDR2 SMNVEV (reference sequence). CDR3 DNA sequence: TGTGCCAGCAGCCAACGGGGGGGCACTGAAGCTTTCTTT. Protein: CASSQRGGTEAFF.

The chain carries TRBV5-5 and TRBJ2-1, with 8 bases identical to TRBD1. V shed 2 bases and J 10 bases; nucleotides not matched to a gene: 5. Germline V gene sequence: CDR1 SGHKS, CDR2 YYEKEE (reference sequence). The CDR3 spans 13 residues. As DNA, the CDR3 is TGTGCCAGCAGCTTCCCGGACAGGGACGAGCAGTTCTTC. Residues: CASSFPDRDEQFF.

This chain joins TRBV7-9 and TRBJ1-5; 7 bases match TRBD1. The CDR3 is made up of 14 amino acids. The germline CDR1 and CDR2 sequences are SEHNR and FQNEAQ (reference sequence). Trimming took 5 bases from V and 9 from J; bases not matched to a gene: 10. CDR3 region: CASSPGTAGGPQHF. CDR3 in DNA: TGTGCCAGCAGCCCCGGGACAGCCGGGGGGCCCCAGCATTTT.

The chain employs TRBV7-9 and TRBJ1-1, with no clear D. The CDR3 sequence is 12 residues long. V was shortened by 5 bases and J by 3 bases, with 7 bases between the two germline ends. Germline CDR1 reads SEHNR; CDR2 reads FQNEAQ (reference sequence). The CDR3 loop reads CASSRYDTEAFF. The CDR3 DNA follows: TGTGCCAGCAGCCGGTATGACACTGAAGCTTTCTTT.

A few counts support this clone. The chain joins TRBV10-3 to TRBJ2-1; TRBD2 matches 7 bases. Trimming at V came to 5 bases and at J to 5 bases, leaving 9 bases not matched to a gene. The CDR3 extends over 15 amino acids. The germline CDR1 and CDR2 sequences are ENHRY and SYGVKD. In DNA, the CDR3 is TGTGCCATCAGTAGAAGCAGCGGGGCGAACAATGAGCAGTTCTTC. Amino acid sequence: CAISRSSGANNEQFF.

There are a few counts of this clone. A junction end diverges from the germline sequence, so it may reflect a read error. DNA for the CDR3: TGTGCCAGCGGTTTCGTTACTAGCGGGGGGAGGAACACCGGGGAGCTGTTTTTT. Protein: CASGFVTSGGRNTGELFF. The chain uses TRBV27 and TRBJ2-2, with 12 bases lining up with TRBD2. This CDR3 comprises 18 residues. CDR1 MNHEY and CDR2 SMNVEV come from the germline V gene (reference sequence).

This clone appeared a few times. One junction end disagrees with the germline gene, perhaps due to a read error. The chain employs TRBV7-2 and TRBJ1-2, with TRBD1 matching 8 bases. The germline gives CDR1 SGHTA, CDR2 FQGNSA. The CDR3 has 11 amino acids. The CDR3 region is CASSPRETGAF. CDR3 nucleotides: TGTGCCAGCAGCCCTCGGGAGACAGGGGCCTTC.

This clone has more than one count but fewer than ten. The chain uses TRBV19 and TRBJ2-5; the D gene is possibly TRBD2 (5 bases). The J call may not be correct, given that the DNA end is closer to TRBJ2-7. The CDR3 length is 13 residues. Germline V gene lookup returns CDR1 LNHDA and CDR2 SQIVND (reference sequence). The CDR3 spells CASSIGEIYEQYF. CDR3 nucleotide sequence: TGTGCCAGTAGTATCGGGGAAATCTACGAGCAGTACTTC.

This chain connects TRBV2 to TRBJ1-5; a weak D match, TRBD1 (5 bases). CDR1 SNHLY and CDR2 FYNNEI come from the germline V gene. The CDR3 loop spans 14 amino acids. Trimming shortened V by 8 bases and J by 2 bases, and 13 bases separated the two germline ends. The CDR3 coding sequence is TGTGCCAGCTCGTCCGACAGTGGCAATCAGCCCCAGCATTTT. Encoded protein: CASSSDSGNQPQHF.

The rearrangement uses TRBV7-2 and TRBJ2-7; TRBD1 matches 9 bases. CDR1 is SGHTA, CDR2 FQGNSA, per germline. The length of the CDR3 is 17 residues. The ends lost 0 bases at V and 5 bases at J; junction bases unmatched: 11. For the CDR3, the DNA is TGTGCCAGCAGCTTAGCCTTTCCGGGACAGGGAAGGCACGAGCAGTACTTC. This translates into CASSLAFPGQGRHEQYF.

The gene calls are TRBV19 and TRBJ1-5, with 7 positions matching TRBD1. The CDR3 runs to 14 residues. The V segment lost 7 bases and the J segment 4 bases; nucleotides outside the gene matches: 7. In germline, CDR1 is LNHDA, CDR2 SQIVND (reference sequence). CDR3 bases: TGTGCCAGTAACCCGACAGGGAAGAATCAGCCCCAGCATTTT. Protein product: CASNPTGKNQPQHF.

V is TRBV29-1 and J is TRBJ2-5; D is possibly TRBD2 (5 bases). CDR3 length: 11 residues. Germline CDR1 reads SQVTM; CDR2 reads ANQGSEA. Trimming stripped 7 bases from V and 4 bases from J, with 10 bases between. CDR3 coding DNA: TGCAGCGGTGGACTGGCAGAGACCCAGTACTTC. It specifies CSGGLAETQYF.

This chain connects TRBV6-1 to TRBJ2-2, with TRBD2 matching over 9 bases. V lost 4 bases and J lost 3; bases outside the gene matches: 0. There are 14 residues in the CDR3. In germline, CDR1 is MNHNS, CDR2 SASEGT. Here the CDR3 DNA reads TGTGCCAGCAGTGGACTAGCGGACACCGGGGAGCTGTTTTTT. The encoded protein is CASSGLADTGELFF.

In its sample, this clone was seen a few times. The chain couples TRBV7-2 to TRBJ1-6; D unclear. The germline V and J ends were trimmed by 7 bases and 4 bases, with 5 bases remaining between them. The germline V gene has CDR1 SGHTA and CDR2 FQGNSA. The CDR3 is 12 residues long. In DNA form, the CDR3 reads TGTGCCAGCAACGGTTATAATTCACCCCTCCACTTT. It yields the protein CASNGYNSPLHF.

The table lists this clone with a few counts. The rearrangement links TRBV28 to TRBJ2-7, with TRBD1 as a possible D gene (5 bases). Deletions cut 5 bases from V and 1 base from J, with 9 bases between. The CDR3 sequence is 13 residues long. The germline gives CDR1 MDHEN, CDR2 SYDVKM. The CDR3 reads CASSNRISYEQYF. CDR3 nucleotide sequence: TGTGCCAGCAGTAACAGGATTTCCTACGAGCAGTACTTC. The full variable domain, with the rest looked up from reference TRBV28 and TRBJ2-7, is DVKVTQSSRYLVKRTGEKVFLECVQDMDHENMFWYRQDPGLGLRLIYFSYDVKMKEKGDIPEGYSVSREKKERFSLILESASTNQTSMYLCASSNRISYEQYFGPGTRLTVT.

Regarding this clone: Other DNA sequences in this specimen translate into the identical CDR3. The chain couples TRBV7-2 to TRBJ2-7; 8 nucleotides match TRBD2. Germline V gene sequence: CDR1 SGHTA, CDR2 FQGNSA. V was pared by 7 bases and J by 0 bases, with 8 bases of the junction left unmatched. This CDR3 comprises 15 residues. DNA for the CDR3: TGTGCCAGCACCCTCGGGCTAGCGGGCTCCTACGAGCAGTACTTC. Encoded protein: CASTLGLAGSYEQYF.

The chain is built from TRBV19 and TRBJ1-2, with a possible D match to TRBD1 (5 bases). Germline V gene data show CDR1 as LNHDA and CDR2 as SQIVND (reference sequence). V was pared by 5 bases and J by 8 bases, with 18 bases between. This CDR3 comprises 14 residues. CDR3 coding DNA: TGTGCCAGTAGTTCGCACAACAGGCCCGCGGGCTACACCTTC. As protein: CASSSHNRPAGYTF.

This clone has a handful of counts. The chain employs TRBV5-6 and TRBJ2-1; 7 bases are a match to TRBD2. This CDR3 is 16 amino acids long. The germline gives CDR1 SGHDT, CDR2 YYEEEE. V gave up 4 bases and J gave up 10 bases; unmatched junction bases: 17. The CDR3 coding sequence is TGTGCCAGCAGCCCTGCATCTGGCGGGGGTTTTCGGGAGCAGTTCTTC. It encodes CASSPASGGGFREQFF.

V and J are TRBV21-1 and TRBJ2-7; the table's TRBD2 call for D was not verified on the DNA. TRBV21-1 is a pseudogene. CDR3 length equals 10 residues. The CDR3 here is CARTGGEQYF. DNA for the CDR3: TGTGCGAGAACGGGTGGCGAGCAGTACTTC.

This clone appeared a few times. This sequence joins TRBV18 and TRBJ1-3, with D perhaps matching TRBD1 (6 bases). Trimming cost V 0 bases and J 4 bases, with 16 bases left between them. This CDR3 comprises 17 residues. The V gene's germline CDR1 is KGHSH and CDR2 LQKENI. In DNA, the CDR3 is TGTGCCAGCTCACCACCGTCTACCAGGGGCGCCGGAAACACCATATATTTT. Protein: CASSPPSTRGAGNTIYF.

The sample holds many counts of this clone. The J gene is TRBJ2-4, the V gene TRBV7-2, with no clear D. The CDR3 is 14 residues long. The germline V gene encodes CDR1 SGHTA and CDR2 FQGNSA. Trimming pared 5 bases from V and 6 bases from J, leaving 14 bases between. The CDR3 DNA is TGTGCCAGCAGCGTTGTGGCGGCGCGAAACATTCAGTACTTC. This translates into CASSVVAARNIQYF.

This clone turned up a few times. This chain uses TRBV7-8 with TRBJ1-1; D possibly corresponds to TRBD1 (5 bases). The CDR3 loop spans 13 amino acids. Trimming pared 1 base from V and 6 bases from J, leaving 9 bases between. The V gene's germline CDR1 is SGHVS and CDR2 FQNEAQ. The CDR3 DNA reads as TGTGCCAGCAGCTTAGATCCAGGGTCTGAAGCTTTCTTT. Protein sequence: CASSLDPGSEAFF.

The chain combines TRBV28 with TRBJ1-5; a possible D gene is TRBD1 (6 bases). The CDR3 consists of 14 residues. Germline lookup yields CDR1 MDHEN and CDR2 SYDVKM. Trimming took off 7 bases at V and 2 bases at J, with 12 bases between the two ends. For the CDR3, the DNA is TGTGCCAGCATTTGGACAGCGGGCAATCAGCCCCAGCATTTT. Encoded protein: CASIWTAGNQPQHF.

The chain is built from TRBV28 and TRBJ1-2, with D possibly TRBD1 on 5 matching bases. Trimming cost V 6 bases and J 6 bases, with 14 bases left between them. Germline CDR1 reads MDHEN; CDR2 reads SYDVKM. This CDR3 has 13 amino acids. For the CDR3, the DNA is TGTGCCAGCAGCCGAGAGACAGCCGATGGCTACACCTTC. Its protein product is CASSRETADGYTF.